A selection of T cell receptor beta chains follows, all from one sample in a study of CD8 T cells in Susac syndrome. TCRdb reprocessed the immunoSEQ multiplex PCR reads via MiXCR and lists one record per CDR3 protein. The table lists some 120,000 distinct CDR3 sequences, around 94% of them singletons. Sequenced sample: CD4+ T cells from PBMCs. The receptor set was obtained from a human donor in good health. The CDR3 runs from the conserved cysteine through the conserved F or W. Fields, in order: J gene, D gene, V gene, clone size, CDR3 protein, CDR3 DNA. The D gene is left open where the match is weak. Part of the rows lack a size; the others show once, few, many or a class for expanded clones.

>TRBJ1-1|TRBD1|TRBV3-1|-
CASSNRGANTEAFF
TGTGCCAGCAGTAACAGGGGAGCGAACACTGAAGCTTTCTTT
>TRBJ2-1|-|TRBV2|-
CASTAGGALKNEQFF
TGTGCCAGCACGGCGGGCGGAGCTCTAAAAAATGAGCAGTTCTTC
>TRBJ2-7|-|TRBV5-1|-
CASSISISSYEQYF
TGCGCCAGCAGCATCTCAATAAGCTCCTACGAGCAGTACTTC
>TRBJ2-1|TRBD2|TRBV5-1|-
CASSLFTSGLNEQFF
TGCGCCAGCAGCTTGTTTACTAGCGGGTTGAATGAGCAGTTCTTC
>TRBJ1-1|-|TRBV18|-
CASSPQPDTEAFF
TGTGCCAGCTCACCACAACCCGACACTGAAGCTTTCTTT
>TRBJ2-7|TRBD1|TRBV20-1|-
CSASALQGVEAYEQYF
TGCAGTGCTTCAGCCCTACAGGGGGTAGAGGCCTACGAGCAGTACTTC
>TRBJ2-5|-|TRBV19|-
CASGSRETQYF
TGTGCCAGTGGATCGCGGGAGACCCAGTACTTC
>TRBJ2-2|-|TRBV18|-
CASSPPAGELFF
TGTGCCAGCTCACCACCAGCCGGGGAGCTGTTTTTT
>TRBJ2-2|-|TRBV25-1|-
CASSRRNTGELFF
TGTGCCAGCAGTAGGCGGAACACCGGGGAGCTGTTTTTT
>TRBJ2-2|-|TRBV6-5|-
CASMKPGELFF
TGTGCCAGCATGAAGCCCGGGGAGCTGTTTTTT
>TRBJ1-2|TRBD1|TRBV2|-
CASSSDRGGYTF
TGTGCCAGCAGCTCGGACAGGGGCGGCTACACCTTC
>TRBJ1-1|-|TRBV20-1|once
CSARGGRGNTEAFF
TGCAGTGCTAGAGGGGGCCGTGGGAACACTGAAGCTTTCTTT
>TRBJ2-3|-|TRBV5-6|-
CASSLSVVMGGDTQYF
TGTGCCAGCAGCTTGTCTGTCGTAATGGGTGGGGATACGCAGTATTTT
>TRBJ1-1|-|TRBV5-1|-
CASSFDQGSYTEAFF
TGCGCCAGCAGCTTCGATCAGGGCTCGTACACTGAAGCTTTCTTT
>TRBJ1-1|-|TRBV4-3|-
CASSPTRAGQAFF
TGCGCCAGCAGCCCCACCAGGGCTGGGCAAGCTTTCTTT
>TRBJ2-5|-|TRBV29-1|-
CSVEPGLRQETQYF
TGCAGCGTTGAGCCGGGACTCCGACAAGAGACCCAGTACTTC
>TRBJ2-3|-|TRBV6-5|-
CASSGGTGDTQYF
TGTGCCAGCTCGGGGGGCACGGGAGATACGCAGTATTTT
>TRBJ2-2|-|TRBV5-1|-
CASSPNTGGDTGELFF
TGCGCCAGCAGCCCTAATACAGGGGGGGACACCGGGGAGCTGTTTTTT
>TRBJ2-5|-|TRBV3-1|-
CASSEGTQYF
TGTGCCAGCAGCGAAGGGACCCAGTACTTC
>TRBJ1-2|-|TRBV15|-
CATSRDRGNYGYTF
TGTGCCACCAGCAGAGACAGGGGAAACTATGGCTACACCTTC
>TRBJ1-5|-|TRBV2|once
CASGGDGPNQPQHF
TGTGCCAGCGGAGGGGACGGACCTAATCAGCCCCAGCATTTT
>TRBJ1-2|TRBD1|TRBV29-1|-
CSVAGQGGGYTF
TGCAGCGTGGCGGGACAGGGAGGTGGCTACACCTTC
>TRBJ2-5|-|TRBV10-3|-
CAISGVGVETQYF
TGTGCCATCAGTGGGGTAGGGGTAGAGACCCAGTACTTC
>TRBJ2-7|TRBD2|TRBV9|-
CASSVAVAGIDEQYF
TGTGCCAGCAGCGTAGCGGTAGCGGGAATCGACGAGCAGTACTTC
>TRBJ2-3|-|TRBV29-1|-
CSVERRDRTDTQYF
TGCAGCGTTGAACGGCGGGACCGCACAGATACGCAGTATTTT
>TRBJ1-1|TRBD1|TRBV7-9|-
CASSLQGARAFF
TGTGCCAGCAGCTTACAGGGGGCGAGAGCTTTCTTT
>TRBJ1-2|-|TRBV10-2|-
CASTGREGGYTF
TGCGCCTCGACCGGGAGAGAAGGTGGCTACACCTTC
>TRBJ2-7|-|TRBV27|-
CASGWGYEQYF
TGTGCCAGCGGCTGGGGCTACGAGCAGTACTTC
>TRBJ2-1|TRBD2|TRBV19|-
CASRISGRFNEQFF
TGTGCCAGTAGAATTAGCGGGAGATTCAATGAGCAGTTCTTC
>TRBJ1-2|-|TRBV21-1|-
CARGQGYGYTF
TGTGCCAGGGGACAGGGGTATGGCTACACCTTC
>TRBJ1-2|TRBD1|TRBV4-1|-
CASSQPDRAGYGYTF
TGCGCCAGCAGCCAACCCGACAGGGCCGGCTATGGCTACACCTTC
>TRBJ2-7|TRBD2|TRBV3-1|-
CASSQGDWTGREQYF
TGTGCCAGCAGCCAAGGGGACTGGACCGGGAGGGAGCAGTACTTC